A single sample is the source of the 24 T cell receptor beta chains below, sequenced in a study of spatial heterogeneity in lung cancer. TCRdb passed the 5' RACE reads through MiXCR, listing each CDR3 protein once. The sample consists of 9,500 to 12,000 distinct CDR3 sequences, around 10% of them appearing once. The time point: blood at routine non-recurrence follow-up after resection. Here the sequenced sample was PBMCs, taken at follow-up. The origin of the receptors is a female donor with early-stage non-small cell lung cancer.

There are many counts of this clonotype. The V call is TRBV12-5, the J call TRBJ2-7; D not resolved. CDR3 length: 10 residues. Per germline, CDR1 LGHNT and CDR2 FRNRAP. Deletions cut 7 bases from V and 3 bases from J, with 4 bases between. CDR3 DNA: TGTGCTAGTGAAAACTACGAGCAGTACGTC. As protein: CASENYEQYV.

The genes are TRBV6-1 and TRBJ1-1; no clear D. CDR1 and CDR2 (germline): MNHNS, SASEGT. V was cut by 1 base and J by 2 bases, with 8 bases left in between. The CDR3 is 14 residues long. The CDR3 DNA follows: TGTGCCAGCAGTGAAGTGACATTTAACACTGAAGCTTTCTTT. Translation: CASSEVTFNTEAFF.

This clonotype was observed many times. CDR3: CASSLERVNTEAFF. The CDR3 nucleotides are TGTGCCAGCAGCTTAGAACGGGTGAACACTGAAGCTTTCTTT. The chain joins TRBV7-6 to TRBJ1-1; D gene uncertain. CDR3 size: 14 residues. Germline CDR1 and CDR2: SGHVS and FNYEAQ. V lost 1 base, J lost 0 bases, and 6 bases lay in between. The full variable domain, in which reference TRBV7-6 and TRBJ1-1 provide the parts outside the CDR3, is GAGVSQSPRYKVTKRGQDVALRCDPISGHVSLYWYRQALGQGPEFLTYFNYEAQQDKSGLPNDRFSAERPEGSISTLTIQRTEQRDSAMYRCASSLERVNTEAFFGQGTRLTVV.

This clonotype was found many times. CDR3 coding DNA: TGTGCCAGCAGCCCCGGGGGGGGCCGGCGGGCCCTTAACTATGGCTACACCTTC. Protein sequence: CASSPGGGRRALNYGYTF. V is TRBV7-2 and J is TRBJ1-2, with a weak D call TRBD1 (6 bases). The V end lost 5 bases, the J end lost 1 base, and 23 bases lay between the germline ends. The CDR3 length is 18 residues. The germline V gene has CDR1 SGHTA and CDR2 FQGNSA.

This clonotype has more than one count but fewer than ten. The V and J genes are TRBV2 and TRBJ2-3; the match to TRBD2 covers 7 bases. This CDR3 spans 12 amino acids. Per germline, CDR1 SNHLY and CDR2 FYNNEI. J gave up 6 bases and V 4 bases, and 1 base lay outside the gene matches. The CDR3 coding sequence is TGTGCCAGCAGTGCGGGAGGTGATACGCAGTATTTT. This codes for CASSAGGDTQYF.

This clonotype was picked up many times. The V call is TRBV28, the J call TRBJ2-5, with D perhaps TRBD1 or TRBD2 (5 bases each). The CDR3 is 14 amino acids. The germline gives CDR1 MDHEN, CDR2 SYDVKM. The V and J ends lost 10 bases and 9 bases respectively, with 24 bases between them. This chain's CDR3 is CATSFRGGWAAQYF. The CDR3, as DNA: TGTGCCACCTCCTTTCGGGGCGGGTGGGCGGCCCAGTACTTC.

This clonotype was observed many times. The CDR3 spells CASSQDGRFSGNTIYF. The CDR3 DNA reads as TGCGCCAGCAGCCAAGATGGCAGATTCTCTGGAAACACCATATATTTT. V and J are TRBV4-3 and TRBJ1-3; D is undetermined. Trimming removed 0 bases from V and 0 bases from J, with 9 bases in between. The germline CDR1 and CDR2 sequences are LGHNA and YSLEER. The CDR3 has 16 residues.

This clonotype showed up many times. The genes are TRBV5-1 and TRBJ2-1; D gene unclear. The germline V gene encodes CDR1 SGHRS and CDR2 YFSETQ. V was pared by 0 bases and J by 4 bases, with 23 bases between. The length of the CDR3 is 19 residues. The CDR3 sequence is CASSLEARDGRGRYNEQFF. CDR3 nucleotides: TGCGCCAGCAGCTTGGAGGCCAGAGACGGCCGAGGCCGGTACAATGAGCAGTTCTTC. The full variable domain, with the rest looked up from reference TRBV5-1 and TRBJ2-1, is KAGVTQTPRYLIKTRGQQVTLSCSPISGHRSVSWYQQTPGQGLQFLFEYFSETQRNKGNFPGRFSGRQFSNSRSEMNVSTLELGDSALYLCASSLEARDGRGRYNEQFFGPGTRLTVL.

The chain links TRBV18 to TRBJ2-7, with D perhaps matching TRBD1 (6 bases). The CDR3 is made up of 15 amino acids. CDR1 is KGHSH and CDR2 is LQKENI in the germline V gene. Trimming pared 6 bases from V and 2 bases from J, leaving 17 bases between. The CDR3: CASSPLQGSAYEQYV. For the CDR3, the DNA is TGTGCCAGCTCGCCTTTACAGGGATCAGCCTACGAGCAGTACGTC.

This clonotype was detected only a few times. J is TRBJ2-4 and V is TRBV5-6, with D possibly TRBD2 on 5 matching bases. In germline, CDR1 is SGHDT, CDR2 YYEEEE. Trimming shortened V by 3 bases and J by 1 base, and 11 bases separated the two germline ends. The CDR3 loop spans 15 amino acids. The CDR3 here is CASSSLRAAKNIQYF. DNA for the CDR3: TGTGCCAGCAGCTCCCTGAGGGCGGCCAAAAACATTCAGTACTTC.

This clonotype has a count of ten or more. The chain employs TRBV7-9 and TRBJ2-5, with D perhaps TRBD1 (6 bases). V was clipped by 4 bases and J by 3 bases, with 9 bases between them. The V gene's germline CDR1 is SEHNR and CDR2 FQNEAQ (reference sequence). CDR3 length: 13 amino acids. For the CDR3, the DNA is TGTGCCAGCAGCTCGGACAGCAAAGAGACCCAGTACTTC. Its protein product is CASSSDSKETQYF.

The rearrangement joins TRBV7-2 to TRBJ2-2; TRBD1 matches 7 bases. V was pared by 10 bases and J by 2 bases, with 10 bases of the junction left unmatched. This CDR3 is built from 15 residues. Germline lookup yields CDR1 SGHTA and CDR2 FQGNSA. The CDR3 region is CATENRGRNTGELFF. The CDR3 DNA is TGTGCCACCGAAAACAGGGGACGTAACACCGGGGAGCTGTTTTTT.

The table lists this clonotype with many counts. This sequence joins TRBV6-2 or TRBV6-3 and TRBJ2-3; the D gene could be TRBD1 or TRBD2 (5 bases each). CDR1 and CDR2 (germline): MNHEY, SVGEGT. The CDR3 is made up of 13 amino acids. Trimming took 5 bases from V and 5 from J, leaving 11 bases between them. The CDR3 protein is CASSPGPIDTQYF. The CDR3 DNA reads TGTGCCAGCAGTCCGGGACCAATAGATACGCAGTATTTT.

This clonotype was seen ten or more times. The chain combines TRBV10-3 with TRBJ2-5, with D possibly called TRBD1 or TRBD2 (7 bases each). This CDR3 spans 15 amino acids. The ends were cut back, 0 bases at V and 3 bases at J, with 11 bases in the middle. CDR1 is ENHRY, CDR2 SYGVKD, per germline. The DNA of the CDR3 is TGTGCCATCAGTGAGTCCCAGGGGGGGAAAGAGACCCAGTACTTC. Protein sequence: CAISESQGGKETQYF.

This clonotype was counted a few times. The J gene is TRBJ1-1, the V gene TRBV12-3 or TRBV12-4; no reliable D call. There are 17 residues in the CDR3. The germline V and J ends were trimmed by 2 bases and 1 base, with 17 bases remaining between them. CDR3 DNA: TGTGCCAGCAGTTTATTGGTTCGTTTCGGCCAGAACACTGAAGCTTTCTTT. It codes for CASSLLVRFGQNTEAFF.

This clonotype turned up a few times. CDR3 coding DNA: TGTGCCAGCAGCCAAGATCGTAAAGACCGTTCGAACTTC. Amino acid sequence: CASSQDRKDRSNF. The chain recombines TRBV3-2 with TRBJ2-7. TRBV3-2 is annotated as a pseudogene. CDR3 length: 13 residues.

This clonotype was seen at least ten times. The V call is TRBV7-8, the J call TRBJ2-1; D is unresolved. The CDR3 sequence is 15 residues long. The germline V and J ends were trimmed by 4 bases and 0 bases, with 10 bases remaining between them. The germline gives CDR1 SGHVS, CDR2 FQNEAQ. CDR3 residues: CASSSFLSSYNEQFF. The CDR3 coding sequence is TGTGCCAGCAGCTCATTTTTAAGCTCCTACAATGAGCAGTTCTTC.

This clonotype was picked up many times. The rearrangement links TRBV2 to TRBJ2-5; 13 bases agree with TRBD2. Losses at the gene ends were 4 bases for V and 2 bases for J; bases not matched to a gene: 13. The CDR3 runs to 19 residues. Germline-derived CDR1 and CDR2 are SNHLY and FYNNEI. The CDR3 is CASSGGGTSGTTTQETQYF. DNA of the CDR3: TGTGCCAGCAGTGGTGGTGGGACTAGCGGGACCACCACTCAAGAGACCCAGTACTTC.

This clonotype was found many times. This chain connects TRBV5-1 to TRBJ1-1, with D perhaps matching TRBD1 (6 bases). This CDR3 contains 14 residues. Germline assignment: CDR1 SGHRS and CDR2 YFSETQ. Deletions cut 0 bases from V and 6 bases from J, with 12 bases between. This CDR3 is CASSLDRVRAEAFF. Here the CDR3 DNA reads TGCGCCAGCAGCTTGGACAGGGTACGGGCTGAAGCTTTCTTT. Together with reference TRBV5-1 and TRBJ1-1, the CDR3 gives the full variable domain: KAGVTQTPRYLIKTRGQQVTLSCSPISGHRSVSWYQQTPGQGLQFLFEYFSETQRNKGNFPGRFSGRQFSNSRSEMNVSTLELGDSALYLCASSLDRVRAEAFFGQGTRLTVV.

This clonotype was picked up many times. The chain combines TRBV7-9 with TRBJ2-5; the D is unclear. Trimming stripped 5 bases from V and 7 bases from J, with 8 bases between. This CDR3 region has 11 residues. Germline CDR1 SEHNR, CDR2 FQNEAQ (reference sequence). The CDR3 loop is CASSLTGTQYF. As DNA, the CDR3 is TGTGCCAGCAGCCTGACTGGGACCCAGTACTTC.

By share, this clonotype counts as large. The V gene is TRBV6-4, the J gene TRBJ2-1, with TRBD2 as a possible D gene (6 bases). This CDR3 contains 15 residues. Trimming stripped 4 bases from V and 4 bases from J, with 14 bases between. Germline-derived CDR1 and CDR2 are MRHNA and SNTAGT. The CDR3 nucleotides are TGTGCCAGCAGTGTCGAGGGAGGTTATTACAATGAGCAGTTCTTC. As protein: CASSVEGGYYNEQFF.

This clonotype was recorded many times. The genes are TRBV20-1 and TRBJ1-5; D may be TRBD1 (6 bases). This CDR3 contains 13 residues. Trimming took 0 bases from V and 11 from J, leaving 14 bases between them. Germline-derived CDR1 and CDR2 are DFQATT and SNEGSKA (reference sequence). Here the CDR3 reads CSARDQGIGAQHF. The CDR3, as DNA: TGCAGTGCTAGAGATCAGGGGATAGGGGCCCAGCATTTT.

This clonotype showed up many times. V is TRBV6-2 or TRBV6-3 and J is TRBJ2-4, with D possibly being TRBD1 (6 bases). V was shortened by 6 bases and J by 4 bases, with 16 bases between the two germline ends. Germline V gene lookup returns CDR1 MNHEY and CDR2 SVGEGT. This CDR3 contains 15 residues. The CDR3 bases are TGTGCCAGCAGCCCGAGGGGACACGTAAAAAACATTCAGTACTTC. It codes for CASSPRGHVKNIQYF.

J is TRBJ2-6 and V is TRBV23-1; D possibly corresponds to TRBD2 (6 bases). TRBV23-1 falls under the ORF class, with uncertain function. The CDR3 extends over 20 amino acids. Trimming stripped 6 bases from V and 0 bases from J, with 24 bases between. The CDR3 DNA sequence: TGCGCCAGCAGCCACGGGACTTCCCGACACTTGTTCTCTGGGGCCAACGTCCTGACTTTC. Translating it yields CASSHGTSRHLFSGANVLTF.